The 15 T cell receptor beta chains below come from one sample, sequenced in a study of blood T cell repertoires in COVID-19 (dated by TCRdb to 2020 to 2022). The library was prepared using the immunoSEQ multiplex PCR assay. This immuneACCESS table, as held by TCRdb, lists in-frame sequences with V and J called but not all clones. Of the missing ones, under half trace to an unresolved V gene in checked studies; the others have no known cause. A total of 100,000 to 150,000 clones appear in this sample, approximately 70% of them only once. The ten largest clonotypes hold 0.75% to 0.9% of the sample. The material sequenced was peripheral blood. The source of these receptors is a human donor with acute or convalescent COVID-19. The donor label of this sample is uncertain.

This clone was found a few times. CDR3 nucleotide sequence: TGTGCCAGTAGTATCCGACTACTAAGCACAGATACGCAGTATTTT. Its translation is CASSIRLLSTDTQYF. The rearrangement links TRBV19 to TRBJ2-3; the D gene is possibly TRBD2 (5 bases). Trimming took off 3 bases at V and 0 bases at J, with 10 bases between the two ends. Germline-derived CDR1 and CDR2 are LNHDA and SQIVND (reference sequence). The CDR3 is made up of 15 amino acids.

This chain uses TRBV18 with TRBJ1-2; D not resolved. Trimming shortened V by 1 base and J by 3 bases, and 6 bases separated the two germline ends. The CDR3 has 13 residues. The germline V gene has CDR1 KGHSH and CDR2 LQKENI. The CDR3 loop reads CASSPQDYYGYTF. In DNA form, the CDR3 reads TGTGCCAGCTCACCACAGGACTACTATGGCTACACCTTC.

There are a few counts of this clone. The chain couples TRBV6-6 to TRBJ1-6; 9 bases match TRBD1. The J segment lost 7 bases and the V segment lost 5 bases, leaving 6 bases of the junction unmatched. The CDR3 length is 15 residues. Per the germline V gene, CDR1 is MNHNY and CDR2 is SVGAGI (reference sequence). The CDR3 is CASSTGQGENSPLHF. As DNA, the CDR3 is TGTGCCAGCAGTACGGGACAGGGCGAAAATTCACCCCTCCACTTT.

This chain links TRBV2 with TRBJ2-1, with D possibly TRBD2 on 6 matching bases. Deletions cut 7 bases from V and 5 bases from J, with 15 bases between. The germline CDR1 and CDR2 sequences are SNHLY and FYNNEI. This CDR3 contains 14 residues. This CDR3 reads CASTHWGGDNEQFF. The CDR3, as DNA: TGTGCCAGCACCCATTGGGGCGGGGACAATGAGCAGTTCTTC.

This chain uses TRBV20-1 with TRBJ1-1, with TRBD1 as a possible D gene (5 bases). In germline, CDR1 is DFQATT, CDR2 SNEGSKA (reference sequence). The CDR3 is 11 residues long. Here the CDR3 reads CRAGGNTEAFF. The CDR3 region has the DNA TGCAGGGCCGGGGGGAACACTGAAGCTTTCTTT.

This clone was detected many times. This chain connects TRBV10-3 to TRBJ2-7; 8 bases match TRBD1. With V trimmed by 2 bases and J by 5 bases, 5 bases remained unmatched. The CDR3 is made up of 14 amino acids. Germline V gene data show CDR1 as ENHRY and CDR2 as SYGVKD. In DNA, the CDR3 is TGTGCCATCAGTGAGAATGGACAGGGCGACGAGCAGTACTTC. It codes for CAISENGQGDEQYF.

This clone was detected a few times. The genes are TRBV7-2 and TRBJ2-7; 7 nucleotides agree with TRBD1. Trimming took 4 bases from V and 1 from J; bases not matched to a gene: 7. Germline CDR1 is SGHTA and CDR2 is FQGNSA. This CDR3 has 15 amino acids. The CDR3 protein is CASSSSGTASYEQYF. DNA for the CDR3: TGTGCCAGCAGCTCGTCCGGGACAGCATCCTACGAGCAGTACTTC.

This clone was counted only a few times. The chain couples TRBV6-2 or TRBV6-3 to TRBJ2-5; D might be TRBD2 (6 bases). The V gene lost 2 bases and the J gene lost 0 bases, with 16 bases spanning the gap. This CDR3 comprises 17 residues. Looked up from germline, CDR1 is MNHEY and CDR2 is SVGEGT. CDR3 nucleotides: TGTGCCAGCAGTTACCCCCTGCGGGGACTGTACCAAGAGACCCAGTACTTC. This translates into CASSYPLRGLYQETQYF.

The gene calls are TRBV15 and TRBJ2-7, with TRBD1 as a possible D gene (5 bases). The V gene lost 5 bases and the J gene lost 7 bases, with 9 bases spanning the gap. Germline assignment: CDR1 LNHNV and CDR2 YYDKDF (reference sequence). This CDR3 contains 11 residues. The CDR3 DNA is TGTGCCACCAGCGTGCAGGGAGAGCAGTACTTC. This encodes CATSVQGEQYF.

The chain links TRBV18 to TRBJ2-3; D not certain. The length of the CDR3 is 13 residues. CDR1 is KGHSH, CDR2 LQKENI, per germline. Trimming took 1 base from V and 3 from J, leaving 5 bases between them. The CDR3 coding sequence is TGTGCCAGCTCACCACAGAGAACAGATACGCAGTATTTT. Protein product: CASSPQRTDTQYF.

The chain couples TRBV19 to TRBJ1-2, with TRBD1 matching 7 bases. With V trimmed by 7 bases and J by 8 bases, 10 bases remained unmatched. Germline lookup yields CDR1 LNHDA and CDR2 SQIVND (reference sequence). The CDR3 has 13 amino acids. CDR3: CASNSPRTGGYTF. The CDR3 DNA sequence: TGTGCCAGTAACTCCCCCCGGACAGGAGGCTACACCTTC.

In this sample, this clone turned up once. The rearrangement links TRBV3-1 (or the pseudogene TRBV3-2) to TRBJ1-2, with a tentative D call TRBD1 (6 bases). Germline CDR1 is LGHDT and CDR2 is YNNKEL (reference sequence). This CDR3 contains 12 residues. The V end was cut by 3 bases, the J end by 6 bases, with 8 bases between. CDR3 in amino acids: CASSQQGHGYTF. The CDR3 DNA reads as TGTGCCAGCAGCCAGCAGGGGCATGGCTACACCTTC.

Of note for this clone: One junction end does not reproduce the germline sequence, and a read error may be involved. The rearrangement joins TRBV7-7 to TRBJ1-1; no reliable D call. CDR1 SSHAT and CDR2 FNYEAQ come from the germline V gene (reference sequence). The CDR3 sequence is 13 residues long. CDR3 in amino acids: CASSSGLNTEAFF. CDR3 bases: TGTGCTAGCAGCTCCGGGTTGAACACTGAAGCTTTCTTT.

V is TRBV2 and J is TRBJ1-1; no clear D. V was clipped by 7 bases and J by 1 base, with 10 bases between them. Germline V lookup: CDR1 SNHLY, CDR2 FYNNEI. The CDR3 spans 13 residues. The CDR3 bases are TGTGCCAGCACCCTGGGCACGAACACTGAAGCTTTCTTT. Translated, it gives CASTLGTNTEAFF.

The chain couples TRBV19 to TRBJ1-1; unclear D gene. The CDR3 is 15 amino acids. Germline loops: CDR1 LNHDA, CDR2 SQIVND (reference sequence). V lost 0 bases and J 1 base, leaving 9 bases between the germline ends. CDR3 sequence reads: CASSIEGRRNTEAFF. CDR3 nucleotides: TGTGCCAGTAGTATAGAGGGGAGGAGGAACACTGAAGCTTTCTTT.